This TCR beta chain was sequenced during a study of T cells after yellow fever vaccination. At the level of the study: Researchers used SMART-Seq v4 Ultra Low Input to prepare fractions that had low cell numbers.

This clonotype was seen more than once but under ten times. Its antigen is unknown. From germline, CDR1 is SQVTM and CDR2 ANQGSEA. This CDR3 has 13 amino acids. V was pared by 7 bases and J by 5 bases, with 15 bases between. Points from the study as a whole: Clones that expanded after primary vaccination mostly reappeared after the booster (96% CD4, 88% CD8). Shared CD4/CD8 clonotypes were a small share, likely from convergent recombination.

Researchers made TCR cDNA using 5'RACE template switching, and this step added a universal primer site and UMIs. TCRdb reprocessed the 5' RACE reads with MiXCR, giving one entry per CDR3 protein. The sample has nearly 550,000 distinct CDR3 sequences; roughly a fifth are singletons. The material sequenced was PBMCs, taken 15 days after the yellow fever booster vaccination. The sequence was collected from a man aged 30-40 years who received the YFV17D yellow fever vaccine. This chain connects TRBV29-1 to TRBJ1-3; D unclear. The DNA of the CDR3 is TGCAGCGCCGTGGGTCGGATGAGAAACACCATATATTTT. Protein sequence: CSAVGRMRNTIYF.